Listed below are T cell receptor beta chains from one sample, sequenced in a study of cytomegalovirus exposure and HLA in healthy donors. The assay was immunoSEQ multiplex PCR, and TCRdb's table has in-frame clones only and misses some. This sample has about 260,000 clones; almost 85% occur once, and the top ten carry approximately 2%. The sequenced sample consisted of PBMCs. The receptors were sampled from a woman between 40 and 50 years old in good health and CMV-seropositive. CDR3s include the opening cysteine and the closing phenylalanine or tryptophan. A D gene is named only where the DNA matches it firmly. Not every row has a clone size; where given, it reads once, few, many or a size class.

V gene	clone size	CDR3 length	J gene	D gene	CDR3 DNA	CDR3 protein
TRBV27	.	13	TRBJ2-7	.	TGTGCCAGCAGACGACGGGGGACCTACGAGCAGTACTTC	CASRRRGTYEQYF
TRBV4-3	.	16	TRBJ2-1	TRBD2	TGCGCCAGCAGCCAGGGGGGACTAGCGGACCTTAATGAGCAGTTCTTC	CASSQGGLADLNEQFF
TRBV28	.	12	TRBJ1-6	.	TGTGCCAGCAGCAAGGGGTATTCACCCCTCCACTTT	CASSKGYSPLHF
TRBV29-1	once	12	TRBJ2-2	.	TGCAGCGTTGCAGGGGCGGGCGGGGAGCTGTTTTTT	CSVAGAGGELFF
TRBV19	.	16	TRBJ2-7	TRBD1	TGTGCCAGTAGTATAGCAGGGACAGGGGGCATCTACGAGCAGTACTTC	CASSIAGTGGIYEQYF
TRBV27	.	17	TRBJ1-1	TRBD1	TGTGCCAGCAGTTTAAGGGACAGCGCGGTAATGAACACTGAAGCTTTCTTT	CASSLRDSAVMNTEAFF
TRBV7-2	.	15	TRBJ1-6	TRBD1	TGTGCCAGCAGCCAACGGGACAGCCGAAATTCACCCCTCCACTTT	CASSQRDSRNSPLHF
TRBV6-5	once	13	TRBJ1-3	.	TGTGCCACCTACAGGGCTCCTGGAAACACCATATATTTT	CATYRAPGNTIYF
TRBV28	once	16	TRBJ1-5	.	TGTGCCAGCAGTTCCCCAGGGCAGGGAAGCAATCAGCCCCAGCATTTT	CASSSPGQGSNQPQHF
TRBV27	.	14	TRBJ2-2	.	TGTGCCAGCAGGATGGACAGTATCACCGGGGAGCTGTTTTTT	CASRMDSITGELFF
TRBV27	.	16	TRBJ2-3	TRBD2	TGTGCCAGCAGTTTGCTAGCGGGAACACTCACAGATACGCAGTATTTT	CASSLLAGTLTDTQYF
TRBV19	.	14	TRBJ2-2	.	TGTGCCAGTAGCTTACAGGGTTACACCGGGGAGCTGTTTTTT	CASSLQGYTGELFF
TRBV18	.	20	TRBJ2-3	TRBD2	TGTGCCAGCTCACTGGAAAGGGGACTAGCGGGAGTTCGCAGCACAGATACGCAGTATTTT	CASSLERGLAGVRSTDTQYF
TRBV7-9	.	17	TRBJ2-5	TRBD1	TGTGCCAGCAGCCTGAGACCGACAGGGGGGGGGCAAGAGACCCAGTACTTC	CASSLRPTGGGQETQYF
TRBV30	.	13	TRBJ1-2	.	TGTGCCTGGAGCTACGGACGGGGCTATGGCTACACCTTC	CAWSYGRGYGYTF
TRBV18	few	18	TRBJ2-1	TRBD2	TGTGCCAGCTCACCAGTTAGGAGCGGGAGGGACTCCTACAATGAGCAGTTCTTC	CASSPVRSGRDSYNEQFF
TRBV2	.	14	TRBJ1-2	TRBD1	TGTGCCAGCTCGGGACAGGGCGGCCTGGATGGCTACACCTTC	CASSGQGGLDGYTF
TRBV19	.	12	TRBJ1-5	.	TGTGCCAGTACCGATCTGAGTCAGCCCCAGCATTTT	CASTDLSQPQHF
TRBV10-3	.	12	TRBJ2-7	.	TGTGCCATCAGCAAGACTAGTAACGAGCAGTACTTC	CAISKTSNEQYF
TRBV11-3	.	14	TRBJ2-5	TRBD2	TGTGCCAGCAGCCTCACGGGGGGGGTAAAGACCCAGTACTTC	CASSLTGGVKTQYF
TRBV10-2	.	13	TRBJ1-5	.	TGCGCCACTACTGGACAGAGCAATCAGCCCCAGCATTTT	CATTGQSNQPQHF
TRBV6-5	.	12	TRBJ2-3	TRBD2	TGTGCCAGCAGTCCGACTAGCGGGAAGCAGTATTTT	CASSPTSGKQYF
TRBV6-5	.	15	TRBJ2-1	.	TGTGCCAGCAGTTACAGCAGGCAGGGCTACAATGAGCAGTTCTTC	CASSYSRQGYNEQFF
TRBV30	.	17	TRBJ2-3	TRBD2	TGTGCCTGGAGTGTAACCAGGACTAGCGGGGCATCGAATACGCAGTATTTT	CAWSVTRTSGASNTQYF
TRBV15	once	15	TRBJ1-5	.	TGTGCCACCAGTAGTGGATTCGGGGGGCAGGGGCCCCAGCATTTT	CATSSGFGGQGPQHF
TRBV28	.	15	TRBJ1-6	.	TGTGCCAGCAGTTTACCCCGGGTCTATAATTCACCCCTCCACTTT	CASSLPRVYNSPLHF
TRBV18	.	11	TRBJ1-2	.	TGTGCCAGCTCACAACAGGATCGCCAGGCCTTC	CASSQQDRQAF
TRBV5-1	once	14	TRBJ2-2	.	TGCGCCAGCAGCTTGTCCGGGAACACCGGGGAGCTGTTTTTT	CASSLSGNTGELFF
TRBV28	.	16	TRBJ1-5	TRBD1	TGTGCCAGCAGTCTATCCCTGACAGGGGATCATCAGCCCCAGCATTTT	CASSLSLTGDHQPQHF
TRBV29-1	.	11	TRBJ2-7	.	TGCAGCGTCGAAGATCGGTACGAGCAGTACTTC	CSVEDRYEQYF
TRBV25-1	.	15	TRBJ1-6	TRBD1	TGTGCCAGCTTCCCCCCCGGGACAGGGAATTCACCCCTCCACTTT	CASFPPGTGNSPLHF
TRBV4-1	.	15	TRBJ2-7	.	TGCGCCAGCAGCCAAGGGGCGGGTAACTCCTACGAGCAGTACTTC	CASSQGAGNSYEQYF
TRBV2	.	14	TRBJ2-1	TRBD2	TGTGCCAGCAGCCCGGGACTAGCTTACAATGAGCAGTTCTTC	CASSPGLAYNEQFF
TRBV7-2	.	14	TRBJ2-1	TRBD1	TGTGCCAGCAGCTCAGGACAGGGTTGGGGTGAGCAGTTCTTC	CASSSGQGWGEQFF
TRBV9	.	14	TRBJ2-5	.	TGTGCCAGCAGCGTAACCGGACACGTAGAGACCCAGTACTTC	CASSVTGHVETQYF
TRBV7-6	.	15	TRBJ2-1	TRBD1	TGTGCCAGCAGCCTAGGACAGGGGTCCGGCAATGAGCAGTTCTTC	CASSLGQGSGNEQFF
TRBV20-1	.	11	TRBJ2-7	.	TGCAGTGCTCAACACTCCTACGAGCAGTACTTC	CSAQHSYEQYF
TRBV19	.	15	TRBJ1-1	.	TGTGCCAGTAGTAGACGCCAGGGTTCGGTTTTGGAAGCTTTCTTT	CASSRRQGSVLEAFF
TRBV11-3	once	14	TRBJ2-1	.	TGTGCCAGCAGCTTAGCGGCAGGGGATAATGAGCAGTTCTTC	CASSLAAGDNEQFF